This T cell receptor beta chain is from a study of T cells in Graves' hyperthyroidism and ophthalmopathy. General study results and limits: Most expanded thyroid clonotypes above 0.001 also appeared in blood. Ophthalmopathy was separated from stable hyperthyroidism by a 13 V-J model.

What was amplified from RNA transcripts were TCR beta CDR3 regions. HTBI primers drove first-round RT-PCR of the TCR CDR3. TCRdb analysed the multiplex PCR reads with MiXCR anew, one entry per CDR3 protein. The sample yields about 520,000 distinct CDR3 sequences, roughly a quarter seen once. With duration under 3 months, ophthalmopathy was active: Clinical Activity Score at least 3, NOSPECS at least 4. Germline V gene sequence: CDR1 SGHTA, CDR2 FQGTGA. This CDR3 spans 16 amino acids. Trimming cost V 2 bases and J 5 bases, with 19 bases left between them. This clonotype was observed at least ten times. What it binds is not known.

The sequenced sample consisted of blood. The sequence derives from a woman aged 25 to 39 with Graves' ophthalmopathy. The chain uses TRBV7-3 and TRBJ2-7, with D uncertain. Here the CDR3 reads CASSLYIDRVGDEQYF. CDR3 nucleotides: TGTGCCAGCAGCTTATACATCGATAGGGTTGGGGACGAGCAGTACTTC. The variable domain in full, completed from reference TRBV7-3 and TRBJ2-7, reads GAGVSQTPSNKVTEKGKYVELRCDPISGHTALYWYRQSLGQGPEFLIYFQGTGAADDSGLPNDRFFAVRPEGSVSTLKIQRTERGDSAVYLCASSLYIDRVGDEQYFGPGTRLTVT.